The 21 T cell receptor beta chains presented below share a single source sample, sequenced in a study of blood T cell repertoires in COVID-19. The assay was immunoSEQ multiplex PCR, and TCRdb's table has in-frame clones only and misses some. The table has about 220,000 clones, around 81% seen once. Sequencing was performed on peripheral blood. These receptors were obtained from an older woman with acute or convalescent COVID-19.

In regard to this clone: Other DNA sequences of this sample code for an identical CDR3. The chain has TRBV4-1 and TRBJ1-2; D not resolved. V shed 3 bases and J shed 11 bases, with 13 bases lying between them. The CDR3 extends over 12 amino acids. Germline V gene sequence: CDR1 MGHRA, CDR2 YSYEKL. The CDR3 region is CASSQEAGGYTF. As DNA, the CDR3 is TGCGCCAGCAGCCAGGAAGCGGGAGGTTACACCTTC.

The CDR3 loop reads CASSASGVTNEKLFF. The CDR3 DNA reads as TGTGCCAGCAGCGCAAGCGGGGTAACTAATGAAAAACTGTTTTTT. The genes are TRBV2 and TRBJ1-4; D gene unclear. Germline CDR1 is SNHLY and CDR2 is FYNNEI. The V end was cut by 6 bases, the J end by 1 base, with 12 bases between. CDR3 length equals 15 residues. Looking up the rest from reference TRBV2 and TRBJ1-4 gives the full variable domain: EPEVTQTPSHQVTQMGQEVILRCVPISNHLYFYWYRQILGQKVEFLVSFYNNEISEKSEIFDDQFSVERPDGSNFTLKIRSTKLEDSAMYFCASSASGVTNEKLFFGSGTQLSVL.

The genes are TRBV21-1 and TRBJ2-1; the DNA was not used to check the table's D call, TRBD2. TRBV21-1 is a pseudogene locus. The CDR3 has 21 amino acids. The CDR3 DNA sequence: TGTGCCAGCAGCACAGAAAGGACCGGGACTAGCGGGGGGGCGGTCTACAATGAGCAGTTCTTC. It codes for CASSTERTGTSGGAVYNEQFF.

V usage is TRBV5-6 and J usage is TRBJ2-4; TRBD2 matches 9 bases. Germline V gives CDR1 SGHDT, CDR2 YYEEEE. The CDR3 runs to 16 residues. Trimming took 0 bases from V and 0 from J; bases not matched to a gene: 1. CDR3 protein: CASSLGAGGAKNIQYF. DNA of the CDR3: TGTGCCAGCAGCTTGGGAGCGGGGGGAGCCAAAAACATTCAGTACTTC.

This chain links TRBV18 with TRBJ1-6; possible D gene TRBD1, 6 bases. This CDR3 is built from 14 residues. The germline CDR1 and CDR2 sequences are KGHSH and LQKENI. Trimming took 5 bases from V and 9 from J, leaving 14 bases between them. The CDR3 loop is CASSTGQLGSPLHF. The CDR3 DNA is TGTGCCAGCTCAACAGGACAGCTCGGTTCACCCCTCCACTTT.

The chain recombines TRBV2 with TRBJ1-1; maybe TRBD1 (5 bases). CDR3 length equals 15 residues. Germline CDR1 and CDR2: SNHLY and FYNNEI. The V and J ends lost 2 bases and 9 bases respectively, with 19 bases between them. CDR3 in DNA: TGTGCCAGCAGTGAATTACTTTGGGGCGATACACAAGCTTTCTTT. Protein product: CASSELLWGDTQAFF.

The chain couples TRBV11-2 to TRBJ2-1; perhaps TRBD1 as D (5 bases). CDR1 and CDR2 from the germline V gene are SGHAT and FQNNGV. There are 15 residues in the CDR3. V was pared by 3 bases and J by 5 bases, with 14 bases between. CDR3 bases: TGTGCCAGCAGCTTCGGCAGGGCGGTCGACAATGAGCAGTTCTTC. It yields the protein CASSFGRAVDNEQFF.

The chain couples TRBV10-3 to TRBJ2-3, with 8 bases fitting TRBD2. V lost 10 bases to trimming and J lost 5 bases; unmatched junction nucleotides: 17. This CDR3 spans 16 amino acids. Germline V gene lookup returns CDR1 ENHRY and CDR2 SYGVKD. CDR3 protein: CASASGTSSSGDTQYF. CDR3 DNA: TGTGCCAGCGCTTCCGGGACTAGTTCTTCAGGAGATACGCAGTATTTT.

The chain has TRBV3-1 (or the pseudogene TRBV3-2) and TRBJ1-3, with 7 bases matching TRBD1. V trimming: 1 base; J trimming: 0 bases; junction bases outside the gene matches: 3. The CDR3 totals 16 residues. Looked up from germline, CDR1 is LGHDT and CDR2 is YNNKEL (reference sequence). The CDR3 is CASSQGRQGSGNTIYF. CDR3 nucleotides: TGTGCCAGCAGCCAAGGGAGACAGGGCTCTGGAAACACCATATATTTT.

This clone was detected only a few times. The J gene is TRBJ1-4, the V gene TRBV3-1 (or the pseudogene TRBV3-2); no clear D gene. CDR1 is LGHDT, CDR2 YNNKEL, per germline (reference sequence). V was clipped by 0 bases and J by 5 bases, with 10 bases between them. This CDR3 comprises 15 residues. The CDR3 loop is CASSQDTPGNEKLFF. For the CDR3, the DNA is TGTGCCAGCAGCCAAGATACCCCCGGGAATGAAAAACTGTTTTTT.

This clone was counted only a few times. The chain employs TRBV4-2 and TRBJ1-1; 8 nucleotides agree with TRBD1. V lost 2 bases, J lost 1 base, and 3 bases stayed unmatched. CDR3 length: 15 residues. Germline CDR1 LGHNA, CDR2 YNFKEQ. CDR3 protein: CASSQSDRGNTEAFF. The CDR3 nucleotides read TGTGCCAGCAGCCAATCCGACAGGGGGAACACTGAAGCTTTCTTT.

V usage is TRBV2 and J usage is TRBJ1-2; possible D gene TRBD1, 6 bases. Germline CDR1 reads SNHLY; CDR2 reads FYNNEI. V lost 8 bases and J lost 6, with 13 bases in between. The CDR3 length is 12 residues. The CDR3 bases are TGTGCCAGCTCCCTAAACAGGGATGGCTACACCTTC. Its protein product is CASSLNRDGYTF.

This rearrangement joins TRBV28 to TRBJ1-2, with D maybe TRBD1 (5 bases). CDR3 size: 14 residues. Germline assignment: CDR1 MDHEN and CDR2 SYDVKM. V lost 6 bases and J lost 5, with 16 bases in between. The CDR3 loop is CASSIGGERYGYTF. The CDR3 DNA follows: TGTGCCAGCAGCATTGGGGGGGAGAGGTATGGCTACACCTTC.

The chain is built from TRBV5-8 and TRBJ2-2; no clear D. CDR3 length: 15 residues. Germline-derived CDR1 and CDR2 are SGHTS and YDEGEE. Between the trimmed V and J ends, which lost 0 bases and 0 bases, there was a span of 6 bases. The CDR3, as DNA: TGTGCCAGCAGCTTGGGCGCCGCGAACACCGGGGAGCTGTTTTTT. Its protein product is CASSLGAANTGELFF.

This chain uses TRBV5-4 with TRBJ1-1; the D gene is possibly TRBD1 (6 bases). The CDR3 is 14 amino acids. Germline CDR1 is SGHNT and CDR2 is YYREEE (reference sequence). V lost 5 bases, J lost 5 bases, and 16 bases lay in between. In DNA form, the CDR3 reads TGTGCCAGCAGTTCAACAGGGAGACAGACTGAAGCTTTCTTT. Protein sequence: CASSSTGRQTEAFF.

CDR3 loop: CASSLTGGEYEQYF. Written as DNA, the CDR3 is TGTGCCAGCAGCCTGACAGGGGGGGAGTACGAGCAGTACTTC. This rearrangement joins TRBV7-3 to TRBJ2-7, with 9 bases matching TRBD1. This CDR3 region has 14 residues. The germline gives CDR1 SGHTA, CDR2 FQGTGA. Trimming at V came to 5 bases and at J to 4 bases, leaving 6 bases not matched to a gene.

The V gene is TRBV14, the J gene TRBJ2-5, with 7 bases that match TRBD1. Looked up from germline, CDR1 is SGHDN and CDR2 is FVKESK. V shed 4 bases and J 7 bases; nucleotides not matched to a gene: 6. The CDR3 has 13 amino acids. In DNA, the CDR3 is TGTGCCAGCAGCCTGAGGGGGCTGGGGACCCAGTACTTC. Amino acid sequence: CASSLRGLGTQYF.

The CDR3 region is CASSTLQNMNTEAFF. CDR3 nucleotide sequence: TGTGCCAGCAGTACTCTACAGAACATGAACACTGAAGCTTTCTTT. V is TRBV28 and J is TRBJ1-1; D not certain. Germline values: CDR1 MDHEN, CDR2 SYDVKM. V shed 5 bases and J shed 0 bases, with 13 bases lying between them. CDR3 length: 15 amino acids. Together with reference TRBV28 and TRBJ1-1, the CDR3 gives the full variable domain: DVKVTQSSRYLVKRTGEKVFLECVQDMDHENMFWYRQDPGLGLRLIYFSYDVKMKEKGDIPEGYSVSREKKERFSLILESASTNQTSMYLCASSTLQNMNTEAFFGQGTRLTVV.

V and J are TRBV7-9 and TRBJ2-5; 9 nucleotides match TRBD1. The V and J ends lost 5 bases and 3 bases, in that order; junction bases with no gene match: 4. Germline lookup yields CDR1 SEHNR and CDR2 FQNEAQ (reference sequence). The CDR3 contains 14 residues. The CDR3 is CASSPGQGEETQYF. Written as DNA, the CDR3 is TGTGCCAGCAGCCCGGGACAGGGAGAAGAGACCCAGTACTTC. The full variable domain, with the rest looked up from reference TRBV7-9 and TRBJ2-5, is DTGVSQNPRHKITKRGQNVTFRCDPISEHNRLYWYRQTLGQGPEFLTYFQNEAQLEKSRLLSDRFSAERPKGSFSTLEIQRTEQGDSAMYLCASSPGQGEETQYFGPGTRLLVL.

The chain combines TRBV5-1 with TRBJ2-2; 8 bases agree with TRBD2. Germline V lookup: CDR1 SGHRS, CDR2 YFSETQ. The CDR3 has 15 amino acids. Trimming took 1 base from V and 2 from J; bases not matched to a gene: 1. CDR3 in amino acids: CASSLSGGNTGELFF. The CDR3 DNA reads TGCGCCAGCAGCTTGAGCGGGGGCAACACCGGGGAGCTGTTTTTT.

The chain is built from TRBV6-2 or TRBV6-3 and TRBJ2-7, with TRBD2 as a possible D gene (5 bases). The CDR3 consists of 13 residues. With 0 bases removed from V and 9 bases from J, the gap between germline ends came to 12 bases. Germline V gene lookup returns CDR1 MNHEY and CDR2 SVGEGT. The CDR3 nucleotides are TGTGCCAGCAGTTACTCGGCCGGGGTGGGGCAGTACTTC. Residues: CASSYSAGVGQYF.